The 19 T cell receptor beta chains below all came from one sample that was sequenced in a study of blood T cell repertoires in COVID-19. Sequencing was performed with immunoSEQ multiplex PCR; in TCRdb, only in-frame clones are kept and a portion is missing. Altogether about 240,000 clones are present, about nine tenths being singletons, with the ten largest covering 5.5% to 6.5%. The sample consisted of peripheral blood. These receptors all come from a man aged 60-69 years with acute or convalescent COVID-19.

This chain links TRBV27 with TRBJ1-1; 10 positions agree with TRBD1. Germline V gene sequence: CDR1 MNHEY, CDR2 SMNVEV (reference sequence). The CDR3 extends over 16 amino acids. The V gene end was trimmed by 6 bases and the J gene end by 0 bases; junction bases not matched to a gene: 7. CDR3 nucleotide sequence: TGTGCCAGCAGCGCCAGGACAGGGGGGGTGAACACTGAAGCTTTCTTT. It codes for CASSARTGGVNTEAFF.

In nucleotides, the CDR3 is TGCGCCAGCAGCACCCCTCGGCGGTTGAACACTGAAGCTTTCTTT. This encodes CASSTPRRLNTEAFF. V usage is TRBV4-1 and J usage is TRBJ1-1, with no clear D. Trimming shortened V by 5 bases and J by 0 bases, and 13 bases separated the two germline ends. The germline V gene has CDR1 MGHRA and CDR2 YSYEKL. This CDR3 has 15 amino acids.

This clone was seen only once. The chain links TRBV19 to TRBJ2-1; a possible D gene is TRBD2 (5 bases). Germline-derived CDR1 and CDR2 are LNHDA and SQIVND (reference sequence). Trimming took off 8 bases at V and 0 bases at J, with 8 bases between the two ends. This CDR3 is 13 amino acids long. The CDR3 region is CASSGNSYNEQFF. DNA for the CDR3: TGTGCCAGTTCGGGGAACTCCTACAATGAGCAGTTCTTC. The whole variable domain, remainder taken from reference TRBV19 and TRBJ2-1, is DGGITQSPKYLFRKEGQNVTLSCEQNLNHDAMYWYRQDPGQGLRLIYYSQIVNDFQKGDIAEGYSVSREKKESFPLTVTSAQKNPTAFYLCASSGNSYNEQFFGPGTRLTVL.

The chain carries TRBV18 and TRBJ2-5, with 11 bases identical to TRBD1. Germline values: CDR1 KGHSH, CDR2 LQKENI. The CDR3 contains 15 residues. Trimming removed 5 bases from V and 5 bases from J; junction bases left unmatched: 7. CDR3 sequence reads: CASSEGTGGTETQYF. CDR3 coding DNA: TGTGCCAGCTCAGAAGGGACAGGGGGAACGGAGACCCAGTACTTC.

This chain links TRBV19 with TRBJ1-2, with 7 bases matching TRBD1. The CDR3 covers 16 residues. The germline V gene has CDR1 LNHDA and CDR2 SQIVND (reference sequence). V dropped 6 bases and J dropped 4; count of bases not matched to a gene: 14. CDR3 nucleotides: TGTGCCAGTAGCCCCAACTTACAGGGGTTGGGCTATGGCTACACCTTC. This gives the protein CASSPNLQGLGYGYTF. Variable domain in full (rest from reference TRBV19 and TRBJ1-2): DGGITQSPKYLFRKEGQNVTLSCEQNLNHDAMYWYRQDPGQGLRLIYYSQIVNDFQKGDIAEGYSVSREKKESFPLTVTSAQKNPTAFYLCASSPNLQGLGYGYTFGSGTRLTVV.

The chain is built from TRBV2 and TRBJ1-6; D remains ambiguous. The CDR3 is 15 residues long. Per the germline V gene, CDR1 is SNHLY and CDR2 is FYNNEI. V was clipped by 0 bases and J by 8 bases, with 11 bases between them. The CDR3 nucleotides are TGTGCCAGCAGTGAAGCGTCCAGAGGGCATTCACCCCTCCACTTT. It encodes CASSEASRGHSPLHF.

This CDR3 reads CASSPTGGHQETQYF. CDR3 DNA sequence: TGTGCCAGCAGTCCGACAGGGGGTCACCAAGAGACCCAGTACTTC. The chain has TRBV5-8 and TRBJ2-5; 9 bases agree with TRBD1. The CDR3 is 15 amino acids. V dropped 5 bases and J dropped 0; count of bases not matched to a gene: 5. Germline assignment: CDR1 SGHTS and CDR2 YDEGEE.

This clone was seen a single time. The CDR3 sequence: CASSSSASGFTDTQYF. For the CDR3, the DNA is TGTGCCAGCAGTTCCTCGGCTAGCGGTTTCACAGATACGCAGTATTTT. V gene TRBV27 combines with J gene TRBJ2-3; 7 bases align to TRBD2. CDR3 length: 16 residues. V was clipped by 4 bases and J by 2 bases; unmatched bases: 9. Per the germline V gene, CDR1 is MNHEY and CDR2 is SMNVEV (reference sequence).

The chain has TRBV15 and TRBJ2-3, with D unclear. CDR3 length: 14 residues. Trimming took 0 bases from V and 5 from J, leaving 9 bases between them. Germline V gene lookup returns CDR1 LNHNV and CDR2 YYDKDF (reference sequence). As DNA, the CDR3 is TGTGCCACCAGCAGAGATGTTCGCGAAGATACGCAGTATTTT. Its translation: CATSRDVREDTQYF.

This chain uses TRBV6-1 with TRBJ1-1; TRBD1 matches at 8 bases. This CDR3 is built from 15 residues. The germline gives CDR1 MNHNS, CDR2 SASEGT. Trimming removed 3 bases from V and 4 bases from J; junction bases left unmatched: 7. CDR3: CASSDQGASSTEAFF. The CDR3 region has the DNA TGTGCCAGCAGTGACCAGGGGGCAAGTAGCACTGAAGCTTTCTTT.

The rearrangement links TRBV19 to TRBJ2-7; unclear D gene. V lost 0 bases to trimming and J lost 0 bases, with 3 bases between them. The length of the CDR3 is 13 residues. Germline CDR1 is LNHDA and CDR2 is SQIVND (reference sequence). The chain's CDR3 is CASSIELSYEQYF. CDR3 sequence (DNA): TGTGCCAGTAGTATAGAACTCTCCTACGAGCAGTACTTC.

The gene calls are TRBV6-1 and TRBJ1-1; D possibly corresponds to TRBD1 (5 bases). This CDR3 has 14 residues. Trimming removed 2 bases from V and 4 bases from J, with 11 bases in between. Germline CDR1 MNHNS, CDR2 SASEGT. The CDR3 DNA sequence: TGTGCCAGCAGTGAACTTAGGGGAGGCACTGAAGCTTTCTTT. It specifies CASSELRGGTEAFF.

The chain combines TRBV6-5 with TRBJ1-1; no clear D. Trimming cost V 6 bases and J 4 bases, with 18 bases left between them. Germline CDR1 and CDR2: MNHEY and SVGAGI. This CDR3 contains 15 residues. CDR3 DNA: TGTGCCAGCAGATTCGGAGGGCCGAAGGCCACTGAAGCTTTCTTT. It is translated as CASRFGGPKATEAFF.

The chain recombines TRBV21-1 with TRBJ2-1; the table's D call TRBD2 went unverified against the DNA. TRBV21-1 is reported as a pseudogene. CDR3 length: 17 amino acids. The CDR3 DNA reads as TGTGCCAGCATCCTCCCGAGCGGGAGACGCGGCTCGAATGAGCAGTTCTTC. Its protein product is CASILPSGRRGSNEQFF.

The table lists this clone with a count of one. The chain employs TRBV7-2 and TRBJ1-2; 9 bases fit TRBD1. Trimming removed 5 bases from V and 7 bases from J; junction bases left unmatched: 5. This CDR3 has 13 residues. CDR1 is SGHTA and CDR2 is FQGNSA in the germline V gene. CDR3 sequence (DNA): TGTGCCAGCAGCATACAGGGGGCGTCTGGCTACACCTTC. Translating gives CASSIQGASGYTF.

The gene calls are TRBV12-3 or TRBV12-4 and TRBJ1-1; no clear D gene. This CDR3 spans 13 amino acids. V was pared by 4 bases and J by 2 bases, with 8 bases between. The DNA of the CDR3 is TGTGCCAGCAGTTCCACAAGTAACACTGAAGCTTTCTTT. It translates to CASSSTSNTEAFF.

The rearrangement uses TRBV6-5 and TRBJ2-7, with 7 bases matching TRBD1. V lost 6 bases and J lost 6; bases outside the gene matches: 11. The CDR3 covers 14 residues. Germline V lookup: CDR1 MNHEY, CDR2 SVGAGI. The CDR3 here is CASSWGQPPGEQYF. For the CDR3, the DNA is TGTGCCAGCAGCTGGGGACAGCCACCGGGCGAGCAGTACTTC.

V gene TRBV2 combines with J gene TRBJ2-7; D possibly corresponds to TRBD2 (6 bases). The CDR3 totals 13 residues. Germline V gives CDR1 SNHLY, CDR2 FYNNEI. Trimming took off 6 bases at V and 2 bases at J, with 11 bases between the two ends. The CDR3 region is CASRRDGTYEQYF. The CDR3 DNA is TGTGCCAGCAGGCGGGACGGTACCTACGAGCAGTACTTC.

The V call is TRBV2, the J call TRBJ1-2; 10 bases are shared with TRBD1. The junction had 16 bases not matched to a gene; V was cut back by 6 bases and J by 3 bases. CDR3 size: 18 residues. CDR1 and CDR2 from the germline V gene are SNHLY and FYNNEI. The DNA of the CDR3 is TGTGCCAGCAGCGCCGACAGGGGGCGAGGGTTTCGTGACTATGGCTACACCTTC. It is translated as CASSADRGRGFRDYGYTF.